This section outlines one T cell receptor beta chain sequence together with its context. Its antigen is undetermined. Profiling relied on immunoSEQ multiplex PCR, and the TCRdb table lists in-frame clones only, not all of them. The sample lists 120,000 or so clones; around 90% were seen once. The record originates from a study of T cell responses to AZD1222 COVID-19 vaccine. Broader study findings: Spike-specific TCR breadth rose after two AZD1222 doses, and depth rose as well. The donors showed a predominance of white British ancestry and of females, with possible underestimation of clonal diversity.

Trimming left V 6 bases short and J 0 bases short, with 11 bases between. The CDR3 has 14 residues. Germline V gene data show CDR1 as ENHRY and CDR2 as SYGVKD. This receptor was identified in an adult in good health. Sequenced material: peripheral blood, taken on day 0 of MenACWY control vaccination. This chain connects TRBV10-3 to TRBJ1-2; D is ambiguous. The CDR3 here is CAIRRPGANYGYTF. The DNA for the CDR3 is TGTGCCATCAGGCGACCGGGAGCTAACTATGGCTACACCTTC.